A single T cell receptor (beta chain) is shown here with its context. Antigen specificity is unknown. Trimming took off 1 base at V and 2 bases at J, with 7 bases between the two ends. The CDR3 has 14 amino acids. Germline assignment: CDR1 LNHNV and CDR2 YYDKDF (reference sequence). This sample stems from a study of follicular helper T cells after annual influenza vaccination. Time point indicated: 2014-2015 season, 7 days after vaccination. Adults were given seasonal inactivated influenza vaccine, and blood CD4 subsets were sorted before and after vaccination. Donors were community-dwelling with no influenza vaccine in the prior 6 months. Measured with immunoSEQ multiplex PCR; TCRdb has only the in-frame clones, and not every one. The sample lists nearly 10,000 clones, 83% seen once, with around 0.36% in the top ten. General study results and limits: Undersampling of larger non-cTfh compartments could not be excluded. Plasmablast frequency change correlated with clonality change in ICOS+CD38+ cTfh.

V and J are TRBV15 and TRBJ2-3; no reliable D call. The sequencing here drew on CXCR5- memory CD4+ T cells sorted from blood, taken 7 days after influenza vaccination. This TCR was sampled from an adult who received the influenza vaccine. The CDR3 region has the DNA TGTGCCACCAGCAGAGCACCACCCACAGATACGCAGTATTTT. Amino acid sequence: CATSRAPPTDTQYF.